The clone carrying this TCR beta chain was seen ten or more times. Its matching antigen is unknown. The sample is drawn from a study of immune heterogeneity within non-small cell lung tumors. Study-level results: In tumor regions, T-cell clonality showed a moderate but significant correlation with local tumor mutational burden (R 0.3 to 0.35). Patients largely differed in their high-frequency T-cell receptor beta clonotypes.

Amplification of the TCR beta CDR3 was achieved through multiplex PCR with 32 V and 13 J primers. TCRdb reanalysed the multiplex PCR reads using MiXCR and keeps one entry per CDR3 protein. The table records some 10,000 distinct CDR3 sequences, less than 20% of them present only once. TCRs were amplified from about 640 ng gDNA of bulk tumor per sample. During surgery, several far-apart biopsies were obtained from every primary tumor. Patients had untreated, newly diagnosed non-small cell lung cancer and underwent curative surgery. Study donors were patients with a new diagnosis of non-small cell lung cancer who underwent surgery with curative intent. Germline loops: CDR1 MNHEY, CDR2 SVGAGI. The germline V and J ends were trimmed by 0 bases and 5 bases, with 16 bases remaining between them. This CDR3 is 16 amino acids long.

The TCR originated in a man in his forties or fifties with non-small cell lung cancer. The J gene is TRBJ2-5, the V gene TRBV6-5; perhaps TRBD1 as D (6 bases). Material for sequencing was lung tumor tissue. CDR3 sequence reads: CASSYSGQLIRETQYF. The CDR3 nucleotides are TGTGCCAGCAGTTACTCTGGACAGCTGATTAGGGAGACCCAGTACTTC.